This is a list of T cell receptor beta chains from one sample in a study of blood T cell repertoires in COVID-19. Using immunoSEQ multiplex PCR, the repertoire was profiled, and TCRdb retains in-frame clones only, with some absent. The data hold tens of thousands of clones, with approximately 80% observed a single time. Sequencing used peripheral blood. These receptors came from a woman aged 65 to 85 with acute or convalescent COVID-19. CDR3s include the opening cysteine and the closing phenylalanine or tryptophan. The order of the fields is J gene, clone size, D gene, V gene, CDR3 protein, CDR3 DNA. A D gene is named only where the DNA matches it firmly. Clone size is stated in some rows and not others, as once, few, many or a class when expanded.

>TRBJ2-3|few|-|TRBV29-1
CSVNLEAVDTQYF
TGCAGCGTTAATCTTGAGGCCGTAGATACGCAGTATTTT
>TRBJ1-5|-|-|TRBV6-5
CASSPGPYQPQHF
TGTGCCAGCAGCCCAGGGCCTTATCAGCCCCAGCATTTT
>TRBJ2-1|-|-|TRBV20-1
CSASPVSYNEQFF
TGCAGTGCTAGTCCCGTGTCCTACAATGAGCAGTTCTTC
>TRBJ1-3|-|TRBD1|TRBV20-1
CSASQGTGPAGNTIYF
TGCAGTGCTAGTCAGGGGACAGGGCCTGCTGGAAACACCATATATTTT
>TRBJ2-3|-|TRBD1|TRBV5-1
CASSTQFTGVRADTQYF
TGCGCCAGCAGCACCCAATTTACAGGGGTTCGTGCAGATACGCAGTATTTT
>TRBJ1-1|-|-|TRBV30
CAWSVGMNTEAFF
TGTGCCTGGAGTGTTGGCATGAACACTGAAGCTTTCTTT
>TRBJ2-7|few|TRBD1|TRBV19
CASSPGTGSSYEQYF
TGTGCCAGTAGTCCGGGGACAGGGTCATCCTACGAGCAGTACTTC
>TRBJ2-6|-|-|TRBV19
CASSPNRAAGANVLTF
TGTGCCAGTAGTCCGAACAGGGCTGCTGGGGCCAACGTCCTGACTTTC
>TRBJ2-2|-|TRBD1|TRBV6-6
CASSSHRDSNTGELFF
TGTGCCAGCAGTTCCCACCGGGACAGCAACACCGGGGAGCTGTTTTTT
>TRBJ1-3|-|-|TRBV28
CASSPRTVSGNTIYF
TGTGCCAGCAGTCCGCGGACAGTCTCTGGAAACACCATATATTTT
>TRBJ1-2|few|-|TRBV5-6
CASSLRGLLYGYTF
TGTGCCAGCAGCTTGCGAGGGCTGCTCTATGGCTACACCTTC
>TRBJ2-7|-|-|TRBV7-8
CASSLVQGEYWEQYF
TGTGCCAGCAGCTTAGTACAGGGCGAATACTGGGAGCAGTACTTC
>TRBJ2-1|-|TRBD2|TRBV7-9
CASSLLAGGNEQFF
TGTGCCAGCAGCTTATTAGCGGGAGGCAATGAGCAGTTCTTC
>TRBJ1-2|-|-|TRBV7-2
CASSLGAPTAGVYGYTF
TGTGCCAGCAGCTTAGGGGCCCCCACGGCAGGTGTCTATGGCTACACCTTC
>TRBJ2-2|-|-|TRBV7-8
CASSLPVAANTGELFF
TGTGCCAGCAGCTTGCCGGTAGCCGCGAACACCGGGGAGCTGTTTTTT
>TRBJ1-2|-|TRBD1|TRBV19
CASQIQGGDGYTF
TGTGCCTCTCAAATTCAGGGGGGCGATGGCTACACCTTC
>TRBJ2-1|once|-|TRBV2
CASSDFTGEQFF
TGTGCCAGCAGTGATTTCACAGGAGAGCAGTTCTTC
>TRBJ1-1|-|-|TRBV3-1/TRBV3-2
CASSQASTGSTEAFF
TGTGCCAGCAGCCAAGCCTCAACAGGGAGCACTGAAGCTTTCTTT
>TRBJ2-3|-|-|TRBV6-5
CASSYAAAYPDTQYF
TGTGCCAGCAGTTACGCTGCGGCGTATCCAGATACGCAGTATTTT
>TRBJ2-7|once|-|TRBV6-6
CASSYSGVLVGEQYF
TGTGCCAGCAGTTACTCCGGGGTCCTGGTAGGGGAGCAGTACTTC
>TRBJ2-5|-|-|TRBV7-6
CASSLARETQYF
TGTGCCAGCAGCTTAGCGCGGGAGACCCAGTACTTC
>TRBJ2-1|-|TRBD2|TRBV10-3
CAAGAGLAGFNEQFF
TGTGCCGCCGGCGCTGGACTAGCGGGGTTCAATGAGCAGTTCTTC
>TRBJ2-3|-|TRBD1|TRBV7-2
CASSLDRDRGDTQYF
TGTGCCAGCAGCTTAGACCGGGACAGGGGAGATACGCAGTATTTT
>TRBJ1-2|-|-|TRBV27
CASKNQGYGYTF
TGTGCCAGCAAAAACCAGGGCTATGGCTACACCTTC
>TRBJ2-6|-|-|TRBV2
CASSDKIQSRANVLTF
TGTGCCAGCAGTGATAAGATACAAAGTCGGGCCAACGTCCTGACTTTC
>TRBJ1-2|-|TRBD1|TRBV14
CASSHSGTAANYGYTF
TGTGCCAGCAGCCACTCAGGGACAGCCGCTAACTATGGCTACACCTTC
>TRBJ1-4|-|-|TRBV6-5
CASSYSPGSNEKLFF
TGTGCCAGCAGTTACTCCCCCGGGTCGAATGAAAAACTGTTTTTT
>TRBJ2-7|-|-|TRBV19
CASSLQGVIYEQYF
TGTGCCAGTAGTTTACAGGGAGTCATTTACGAGCAGTACTTC
>TRBJ2-2|-|TRBD1|TRBV6-2/TRBV6-3
CASSYGTENTGELFF
TGTGCCAGCAGTTACGGGACAGAGAACACCGGGGAGCTGTTTTTT
>TRBJ2-5|-|TRBD1|TRBV6-6
CASSSTVGTALGTQYF
TGTGCCAGCAGCTCCACGGTTGGGACAGCCTTGGGGACCCAGTACTTC
>TRBJ1-6|-|TRBD1|TRBV5-1
CASSFAQGSGGSPLHF
TGCGCCAGCAGCTTCGCTCAGGGTTCAGGGGGATCACCCCTCCACTTT
>TRBJ1-2|-|TRBD1|TRBV28
CASSFAADRETNYGYTF
TGTGCCAGCAGTTTCGCGGCCGACAGGGAAACGAACTATGGCTACACCTTC
>TRBJ2-7|-|TRBD1|TRBV27
CASRPVGQAEQYF
TGTGCCAGCAGGCCGGTCGGACAGGCCGAGCAGTACTTC
>TRBJ2-1|few|-|TRBV19
CASSISQGNSYNEQFF
TGTGCCAGTAGTATAAGTCAGGGTAACTCCTACAATGAGCAGTTCTTC
>TRBJ2-1|-|TRBD2|TRBV28
CASSSSGSGNSYNEQFF
TGTGCCAGCAGTTCTAGCGGGAGTGGGAACTCCTACAATGAGCAGTTCTTC
>TRBJ2-7|-|-|TRBV2
CASHLEYEQYF
TGTGCCAGCCACCTCGAGTACGAGCAGTACTTC
>TRBJ2-7|-|TRBD1|TRBV7-8
CASSLVIPTGGVRRLSSYEQYF
TGTGCCAGCAGCTTAGTCATCCCTACAGGGGGCGTTCGGCGTCTAAGCTCCTACGAGCAGTACTTC
>TRBJ2-1|-|TRBD2|TRBV7-2
CASSLEGSGAVSYNEQFF
TGTGCCAGCAGCTTAGAGGGTAGCGGGGCTGTCTCCTACAATGAGCAGTTCTTC
>TRBJ2-1|-|TRBD2|TRBV4-1
CASSPLAGEEVYEQFF
TGCGCCAGCAGCCCATTAGCGGGAGAGGAAGTTTATGAGCAGTTCTTC
>TRBJ1-2|-|TRBD1|TRBV27
CASSSSGTGNYGYTF
TGTGCCAGCAGTTCATCCGGGACAGGGAACTATGGCTACACCTTC
>TRBJ2-7|-|-|TRBV12-3/TRBV12-4
CASRYRVGYEQYF
TGTGCCAGCAGGTACAGGGTCGGATACGAGCAGTACTTC
>TRBJ2-2|-|-|TRBV5-1
CASSRQGYTGELFF
TGCGCCAGCAGTCGCCAGGGGTACACCGGGGAGCTGTTTTTT